This T cell receptor (beta chain) is from a study of T cell responses to AZD1222 COVID-19 vaccine. Some clones are missing from TCRdb's copy, which holds only in-frame ones; the method was immunoSEQ multiplex PCR. The sample has roughly 150,000 clones, more than 85% seen once. Study-level findings and limits: Increases in Spike-specific TCR breadth and depth were seen after two AZD1222 doses. Seropositivity was recorded at baseline in only 6 or 7 AZD1222 recipients. Mostly white British, mostly female donors; authors suggested clonal diversity may be underestimated. Reports indicate that nearly half of spike-specific TCRs are directed at unmutated variant regions.

For this clone: Its cognate antigen is unknown.

V shed 4 bases and J 7 bases; nucleotides not matched to a gene: 3. The CDR3 has 14 residues. The germline V gene encodes CDR1 SNHLY and CDR2 FYNNEI. The sequence was collected from an adult in good health. J is TRBJ1-6 and V is TRBV2, with 8 bases matching TRBD1. The specimen was peripheral blood, collected on day 0 of AZD1222 vaccination. The CDR3 here is CASSGNRGNSPLHF. The CDR3 bases are TGTGCCAGCAGTGGAAACAGGGGGAATTCACCCCTCCACTTT.